Described below is a single T cell receptor beta chain sequence and its context. This specimen belongs to a study of T cells after yellow fever vaccination. The germline V and J ends were trimmed by 2 bases and 8 bases, with 16 bases remaining between them. Germline loops: CDR1 SGHRS, CDR2 YFSETQ. The CDR3 loop spans 15 amino acids. A single record per CDR3 protein comes from TCRdb applying MiXCR to the 5' RACE reads. Of approximately 510,000 distinct CDR3 sequences listed, 21% were seen once; the top ten hold about 17%. This sequence joins TRBV5-1 and TRBJ1-4; TRBD1 is a possible D gene (5 bases). The source is a young man who received the YFV17D yellow fever vaccine. Sequenced material: PBMCs, taken around 3 weeks after the first yellow fever vaccination. CDR3 sequence reads: CASSFLGQGLEKLFF. DNA for the CDR3: TGCGCCAGCAGCTTCTTGGGTCAGGGCCTCGAAAAACTGTTTTTT.